This TCR beta chain was captured in a study of graft-versus-host responses after intestinal transplantation. This clone appeared once. Method: immunoSEQ multiplex PCR; TCRdb's copy keeps in-frame clones and lacks some. The sample has under 30,000 clones, around 80% seen once; the top ten hold 2.5% to 3.5%. Investigators treated the graft tissue so that it released intraepithelial and lamina propria lymphocytes. CDR1 and CDR2 (germline): MNHEY, SMNVEV (reference sequence). The CDR3 sequence is 16 residues long. Trimming removed 6 bases at V and 4 bases at J, with 21 bases between. The input for sequencing was ileum tissue, taken 98 days after intestinal transplantation. The clonotype was recovered from a human patient who received an intestinal transplant, so some T cells may come from the graft donor. This chain joins TRBV27 and TRBJ1-2; D may be TRBD1 (6 bases). The CDR3 coding sequence is TGTGCCAGCAGCTGGGGGCCTCAACCCCCTGGCTATGGCTACACCTTC. Amino acids: CASSWGPQPPGYGYTF.